The 8 T cell receptor beta chains reported below all come from one sample, sequenced in a study of blood T cell repertoires in COVID-19. Data came from immunoSEQ multiplex PCR; TCRdb stores just in-frame clones and leaves some out. The table has about 140,000 clones, 84% seen once. The specimen sequenced was PBMCs or T cells enriched from blood (not recorded which). The source is a woman aged 18-29 years who had been exposed to COVID-19.

This chain uses TRBV7-6 with TRBJ2-7; a possible D gene is TRBD1 (5 bases). Looked up from germline, CDR1 is SGHVS and CDR2 is FNYEAQ. Between the trimmed V and J ends, which lost 0 bases and 3 bases, there was a span of 9 bases. The CDR3 length is 14 residues. The CDR3 sequence is CASSLAEQGYEQYF. The CDR3, as DNA: TGTGCCAGCAGCTTAGCGGAGCAGGGCTACGAGCAGTACTTC.

This clone was recorded once. The chain uses TRBV6-5 and TRBJ2-1, with unresolved D. Trimming pared 8 bases from V and 2 bases from J, leaving 10 bases between. The CDR3 is 13 residues long. CDR1 MNHEY and CDR2 SVGAGI come from the germline V gene. This CDR3 is CASFPWPYNEQFF. The DNA for the CDR3 is TGTGCCAGCTTTCCCTGGCCCTACAATGAGCAGTTCTTC.

The J gene is TRBJ2-7, the V gene TRBV29-1, with D maybe TRBD1 (5 bases). The CDR3 spans 14 residues. V lost 3 bases and J lost 6, with 18 bases in between. Germline loops: CDR1 SQVTM, CDR2 ANQGSEA. The CDR3 spells CSVEKGSRGLEQYF. The CDR3 bases are TGCAGCGTTGAGAAGGGATCAAGGGGCCTCGAGCAGTACTTC.

This sequence joins TRBV7-8 and TRBJ2-7; TRBD2 matches at 8 bases. The CDR3 runs to 18 residues. Germline V gene lookup returns CDR1 SGHVS and CDR2 FQNEAQ. The junction had 10 bases not matched to a gene; V was cut back by 0 bases and J by 0 bases. The CDR3 DNA reads TGTGCCAGCAGCTTAGCGTGGTCTAGCGGGTTCAGCTCCTACGAGCAGTACTTC. Its translation is CASSLAWSSGFSSYEQYF.

The rearrangement links TRBV4-1 to TRBJ2-1; TRBD2 matches at 7 bases. Germline V gene data show CDR1 as MGHRA and CDR2 as YSYEKL. The CDR3 extends over 11 amino acids. After removal of 4 bases from V and 10 bases from J, the junction contained 1 base not matched to a gene. The CDR3 is CASSRGLEQFF. The CDR3 coding sequence is TGCGCCAGCAGCCGGGGACTAGAGCAGTTCTTC.

The rearrangement joins TRBV19 to TRBJ2-1, with 11 bases aligning to TRBD1. Germline values: CDR1 LNHDA, CDR2 SQIVND (reference sequence). Trimming removed 1 base from V and 7 bases from J; junction bases left unmatched: 6. The CDR3 is made up of 16 amino acids. For the CDR3, the DNA is TGTGCCAGTAGTATAGTTCGGACAGGGGGCTATAATGAGCAGTTCTTC. It translates to CASSIVRTGGYNEQFF.

This rearrangement joins TRBV18 to TRBJ1-5; D not certain. Germline V gene sequence: CDR1 KGHSH, CDR2 LQKENI. There are 15 residues in the CDR3. With 3 bases removed from V and 2 bases from J, the gap between germline ends came to 11 bases. For the CDR3, the DNA is TGTGCCAGCTCACCCGGGGTGCGCGGCAATCAGCCCCAGCATTTT. Translated, it gives CASSPGVRGNQPQHF.

The chain joins TRBV27 to TRBJ2-1, with 13 bases that match TRBD2. The V gene's germline CDR1 is MNHEY and CDR2 SMNVEV (reference sequence). This CDR3 contains 16 residues. After removal of 4 bases from V and 9 bases from J, the junction contained 9 bases not matched to a gene. As DNA, the CDR3 is TGTGCCAGCAGTTCCCCACGGGGGACTAGCGGGATTGAGCAGTTCTTC. Encoded protein: CASSSPRGTSGIEQFF.